This T cell receptor beta chain was captured in a study of breast tumors, draining lymph nodes, adjacent tissues listed by TCRdb under 2016. Broadly, across the study: TCR beta repertoires were compared across tumor, adjacent nontumor tissue and axillary lymph nodes obtained from breast cancer patients. In human breast cancer, the study set out to assess how tumor, surrounding tissue and draining lymph node repertoires relate to one another and whether T cells might be exchanged between them.

This clonotype was observed at least ten times. The clone's antigen remains unknown. Per-nucleotide qualities are absent, and no much larger clonotype sits a single base away. The instrument was an Illumina HiSeq 2000. TCR beta chain libraries were generated through multiplex PCR amplification. The amplified TCR beta chain products were analyzed by high-throughput sequencing. Using fastp at Q25 and MiXCR, TCRdb reprocessed the public reads and kept productive beta chains. All rows with the same CDR3 protein become a single entry with the most common DNA and genes. The sample table lists roughly 260,000 distinct CDR3 sequences, around 30% of them with a count of one. Roughly 1.1% of the sample goes to the ten largest clones. The axillary draining lymph nodes of breast cancer patients were the source of the lymph node samples. The full study reports these points: The conclusion that tumor T cells originate in lymph nodes was framed as consistent with a hypothesis rather than directly demonstrated. A scenario in which most tumor T cells derive from the lymph node and then expand within tumor tissue was judged to be consistent with the data. In luminal-like breast cancer, tumor and nontumor tissue repertoires resembled each other significantly more than in basal-like breast cancer. T-cell repertoire diversity in tumors was found to be lower than in lymph nodes but higher than in nontumor tissue, and preferential V and J gene usage was observed.

Input material: axillary lymph node tissue. This TCR derives from a female donor with breast cancer. Some clones in this sample may be carry-over from other donors' samples.

The CDR3 amino acid sequence is: CASSWKTGGEQYF. The sequence in DNA is TGCGCCAGCAGCTGGAAGACAGGGGGCGAGCAGTACTTC. The chain couples TRBV5-1 to TRBJ2-7; TRBD1 fits 9 bases in the junction. Taken from cysteine to phenylalanine, the CDR3 has 13 residues. The DNA shown is the 39-base CDR3, in frame from base 1. V trim: 3 bases; J trim: 6 bases; unmatched bases: 4. The germline V gene yields SGHRS for CDR1 and YFSETQ for CDR2.